These 12 T cell receptor beta chains came from one sample sequenced in a study of T cell repertoires in cytomegalovirus infection. TCRdb passed the reads through MiXCR, listing each CDR3 protein once. Of 65,000 to 90,000 distinct CDR3 sequences listed, 3% to 4.5% are singletons. The sample consisted of PBMCs. The receptors shown here come from a human donor in good health (CMV status not recorded). Some clones in this sample may be carry-over from other donors' samples.

Many counts were recorded for this clonotype. V and J are TRBV7-6 and TRBJ2-1; 16 bases match TRBD2. CDR1 is SGHVS, CDR2 FNYEAQ, per germline. V lost 0 bases to trimming and J lost 0 bases; unmatched junction nucleotides: 11. The CDR3 sequence is 22 residues long. The DNA for the CDR3 is TGTGCCAGCAGCTTAGCCAAGAGAGGGGGACTAGCGGGAGGGAGCTCCTACAATGAGCAGTTCTTC. Protein product: CASSLAKRGGLAGGSSYNEQFF.

This clonotype was counted at least ten times. The V gene is TRBV28, the J gene TRBJ2-7; no definite D call. Germline CDR1 is MDHEN and CDR2 is SYDVKM. The CDR3 runs to 15 residues. V gave up 5 bases and J gave up 4 bases, with 18 bases separating them. The CDR3 protein is CASSPPKGRSYEQYF. The DNA for the CDR3 is TGTGCCAGCAGTCCTCCAAAGGGAAGGTCGTACGAGCAGTACTTC. Looking up the rest from reference TRBV28 and TRBJ2-7 gives the full variable domain: DVKVTQSSRYLVKRTGEKVFLECVQDMDHENMFWYRQDPGLGLRLIYFSYDVKMKEKGDIPEGYSVSREKKERFSLILESASTNQTSMYLCASSPPKGRSYEQYFGPGTRLTVT.

Many counts were recorded for this clonotype. This rearrangement joins TRBV7-3 to TRBJ1-1; D is unresolved. This CDR3 contains 12 residues. The V end was cut by 0 bases, the J end by 7 bases, with 6 bases between. Germline loops: CDR1 SGHTA, CDR2 FQGTGA. CDR3 loop: CASSLTRIEAFF. The CDR3 DNA reads TGTGCCAGCAGCTTAACCAGGATTGAAGCTTTCTTT.

Many counts were recorded for this clonotype. V usage is TRBV14 and J usage is TRBJ1-3; the D is unclear. Per the germline V gene, CDR1 is SGHDN and CDR2 is FVKESK. Trimming took off 4 bases at V and 0 bases at J, with 7 bases between the two ends. The CDR3 has 14 amino acids. Written as DNA, the CDR3 is TGTGCCAGCAGCCCATGGGGCTCTGGAAACACCATATATTTT. It codes for CASSPWGSGNTIYF. The full variable domain, with the rest looked up from reference TRBV14 and TRBJ1-3, is EAGVTQFPSHSVIEKGQTVTLRCDPISGHDNLYWYRRVMGKEIKFLLHFVKESKQDESGMPNNRFLAERTGGTYSTLKVQPAELEDSGVYFCASSPWGSGNTIYFGEGSWLTVV.

Ten or more counts support this clonotype. The rearrangement joins TRBV7-8 to TRBJ1-3, with D uncertain. Looked up from germline, CDR1 is SGHVS and CDR2 is FQNEAQ. Trimming took off 1 base at V and 3 bases at J, with 10 bases between the two ends. The CDR3 has 15 residues. The CDR3 DNA sequence: TGTGCCAGCAGCTTAGGACCTGGTAGTGGAAACACCATATATTTT. This codes for CASSLGPGSGNTIYF.

This clonotype was detected ten times or more. V gene TRBV6-1 combines with J gene TRBJ2-7; D unclear. V was clipped by 2 bases and J by 2 bases, with 7 bases between them. Germline CDR1 MNHNS, CDR2 SASEGT. The CDR3 covers 13 residues. The CDR3 loop is CASSEFITYEQYF. CDR3 coding DNA: TGTGCCAGCAGTGAATTTATTACCTACGAGCAGTACTTC.

This clonotype came up a few times. This chain connects TRBV23-1 to TRBJ2-1, with D unresolved. TRBV23-1 is given ORF status, its function remaining uncertain. This CDR3 contains 11 residues. V was trimmed by 8 bases and J by 9 bases, leaving 11 bases between them. The CDR3 here is CASFVESEQFF. The CDR3 DNA is TGCGCCAGCTTTGTCGAGAGTGAGCAGTTCTTC.

This clonotype was seen at least ten times. The rearrangement uses TRBV6-2 or TRBV6-3 and TRBJ2-7; the D gene is possibly TRBD2 (6 bases). The germline V gene has CDR1 MNHEY and CDR2 SVGEGT. The CDR3 is made up of 15 amino acids. The V end lost 7 bases, the J end lost 2 bases, and 18 bases lay between the germline ends. CDR3 residues: CASKTRRENTYEQYF. The CDR3 DNA sequence: TGTGCCAGCAAAACCAGACGGGAGAACACCTACGAGCAGTACTTC.

This clonotype was detected many times. A read error may explain this, as a much larger clone is one base away. J is TRBJ2-3 and V is TRBV7-2, with D hard to call. This CDR3 spans 14 amino acids. From germline, CDR1 is SGHTA and CDR2 FQGNSA. The germline V and J ends were trimmed by 0 bases and 2 bases, with 6 bases remaining between them. The CDR3 DNA reads as TGTGCCAGCAGCTTAGCGGGGATCACAGATACGCAGTATTTT. It codes for CASSLAGITDTQYF.

This clonotype came up many times. The chain joins TRBV7-8 to TRBJ2-5, with D perhaps TRBD2 (6 bases). V lost 2 bases and J lost 5, with 12 bases in between. Looked up from germline, CDR1 is SGHVS and CDR2 is FQNEAQ. CDR3 size: 14 residues. Written as DNA, the CDR3 is TGTGCCAGCAGCTTACCGACTAGAACGGAGACCCAGTACTTC. It translates to CASSLPTRTETQYF.

This clonotype appeared many times. V is TRBV2 and J is TRBJ2-7; no firm D call. This CDR3 comprises 15 residues. V was shortened by 5 bases and J by 0 bases, with 14 bases between the two germline ends. In germline, CDR1 is SNHLY, CDR2 FYNNEI. CDR3 bases: TGTGCCAGCAGTATCTTTGGGCTACCCTCCTACGAGCAGTACTTC. Translating gives CASSIFGLPSYEQYF.

In this sample, this clonotype turned up many times. V is TRBV7-2 and J is TRBJ2-7, with 8 bases lining up with TRBD1. Germline values: CDR1 SGHTA, CDR2 FQGNSA. The CDR3 is made up of 14 amino acids. With 5 bases clipped from V and 3 bases from J, the junction kept 6 bases outside the gene matches. The CDR3 region is CASSSRDRIYEQYF. CDR3 bases: TGTGCCAGCAGCAGCCGGGACAGGATCTACGAGCAGTACTTC. Complete variable domain (other parts from reference TRBV7-2 and TRBJ2-7): GAGVSQSPSNKVTEKGKDVELRCDPISGHTALYWYRQSLGQGLEFLIYFQGNSAPDKSGLPSDRFSAERTGGSVSTLTIQRTQQEDSAVYLCASSSRDRIYEQYFGPGTRLTVT.